This is a list of T cell receptor beta chains from one sample in a study of OX40 agonist ivuxolimab in advanced cancers. Assay used: immunoSEQ multiplex PCR; TCRdb lists only in-frame clones, some missing. The profile shows 15,000 to 25,000 clones, 65% to 70% of them singletons. The sample in question was CD4+ or CD8+ T cells sorted from blood, obtained in a trial of the OX40 agonist ivuxolimab. The receptors originated from an adult with an advanced solid tumor such as melanoma, head and neck, liver or kidney cancer. CDR3s include the opening cysteine and the closing phenylalanine or tryptophan. Each record gives: V gene, J gene, clone size, D gene, CDR3 DNA, CDR3 protein. D genes are given only for firm matches. A clone size is listed for some rows: how often the clone was seen (once, few, many), or a class if it is expanded.

TRBV19,TRBJ1-1,few,NA,TGTGCCAGTAGGGGACTCTTGGGGACCAACACTGAAGCTTTCTTT,CASRGLLGTNTEAFF
TRBV6-6,TRBJ2-2,NA,NA,TGTGCCAGCAGTTACGGGACACGGGGAACCGGGGAGCTGTTTTTT,CASSYGTRGTGELFF
TRBV11-1,TRBJ2-1,NA,NA,TGTGCCAGCAGCTCGATTCCAGGGGCTACAGCCGACAATGAGCAGTTCTTC,CASSSIPGATADNEQFF
TRBV28,TRBJ1-4,NA,NA,TGTGCCAGCAGTTTAGGCCAAGGGGGGGTTGAACTGTTTTTT,CASSLGQGGVELFF
TRBV27,TRBJ2-5,NA,NA,TGTGCCAGCAGTTTACAGGGGCGGAGGGGCCAAGAGACCCAGTACTTC,CASSLQGRRGQETQYF
TRBV7-9,TRBJ2-1,NA,NA,TGTGCCAGCATCTTTACGGGGGGCCGCAATGAGCAGTTCTTC,CASIFTGGRNEQFF
TRBV5-6,TRBJ2-7,few,TRBD2,TGTGCCAGCAGCCTACGGGGAAGCGGGAGGGCCGATGACGAGCAGTACTTC,CASSLRGSGRADDEQYF
TRBV6-1,TRBJ2-1,NA,TRBD2,TGTGCCAGCAGTGGGGACTATCGCTCTTCCTACAATGAGCAGTTCTTC,CASSGDYRSSYNEQFF
TRBV2,TRBJ2-5,few,TRBD2,TGTGCCAGCAGTGATCTAGCGGGGTTAGTGGAGACCCAGTACTTC,CASSDLAGLVETQYF
TRBV5-6,TRBJ2-7,medium-sized,NA,TGTGCCAGCAGCTTGGGCGCCGAGCAGTACTTC,CASSLGAEQYF
TRBV19,TRBJ1-2,NA,TRBD1,TGTGCCAGTAGTATACGAGAGGGGGCTGGAGGCTACACCTTC,CASSIREGAGGYTF
TRBV27,TRBJ2-7,NA,NA,TGTGCCAGCAGTTTTTCCGGGAGCTCCTACGAGCAGTACTTC,CASSFSGSSYEQYF
TRBV9,TRBJ2-1,NA,TRBD2,TGTGCCAGCAGCGTAGGTCTAGCGGGGGGTGCTGAGCAGTTCTTC,CASSVGLAGGAEQFF
TRBV4-1,TRBJ1-2,once,NA,TGCGCCAGCAGCCAAGTGAAGGATGCTAACTATGGCTACACCTTC,CASSQVKDANYGYTF
TRBV9,TRBJ2-2,NA,NA,TGTGCCAGCAGCGCAGGACCAACCGGGGAGCTGTTTTTT,CASSAGPTGELFF
TRBV6-4,TRBJ2-2,NA,TRBD2,TGTGCCAGCAGTGAACTAGCGGGGGACACCGGGGAGCTGTTTTTT,CASSELAGDTGELFF
TRBV7-2,TRBJ2-7,NA,NA,TGTGCCAGCAGCGTAGATTCTCCCGCTCACAAGGACGAGCAGTACTTC,CASSVDSPAHKDEQYF
TRBV29-1,TRBJ2-1,NA,NA,TGCAGCGTTGGGCTTGAGCAGTTCTTC,CSVGLEQFF
TRBV10-3,TRBJ2-1,few,NA,TGTGCCATCATTTCAACGAGCTCCTACAATGAGCAGTTCTTC,CAIISTSSYNEQFF
TRBV25-1,TRBJ1-6,NA,NA,TGTGCCAGCAGGGACGTCTATAATTCACCCCTCCACTTT,CASRDVYNSPLHF
TRBV6-1,TRBJ1-5,NA,NA,TGTGCCAGCAGTGAAGTACCGGATAGCAATCAGCCCCAGCATTTT,CASSEVPDSNQPQHF
TRBV19,TRBJ2-2,NA,NA,TGTGCCAGTAGTATCGCGGGGCAGGGCACCGGGGAGCTGTTTTTT,CASSIAGQGTGELFF
TRBV9,TRBJ2-3,few,NA,TGTGCCAGCAGCCCATCCCAGGGAGCAGATACGCAGTATTTT,CASSPSQGADTQYF
TRBV6-1,TRBJ2-7,NA,NA,TGTGCCAGCAGTGAAGCGCGCGAGCAGTACTTC,CASSEAREQYF
TRBV14,TRBJ2-1,once,NA,TGTGCCAGCAGCCAAGATGAGTGGTTTGAGCAGTTCTTC,CASSQDEWFEQFF
TRBV5-6,TRBJ1-1,NA,NA,TGTGCCAGCAGCTTGGCAGGGTCCACTGAAGCTTTCTTT,CASSLAGSTEAFF
TRBV6-6,TRBJ1-2,few,NA,TGTGCCAGCAGTGACGAACAGGACCTTAACTATGGCTACACCTTC,CASSDEQDLNYGYTF